This T cell receptor (beta chain) is drawn from a study of quantifying T cell responses using KT2 cells (dated by TCRdb to about 2017). Some background on the complete study: RNA was DNase-treated and reverse transcribed with TCR alpha and beta constant-region primers, mostly using SuperScript III. The efficiency of the T4 ligation step under optimum conditions was estimated to be greater than 9.5%. PCR2 was run as a SYBR Green qPCR and stopped at a predetermined fluorescence threshold to avoid over-amplification. The study at large found these results: Counts of KT2 alpha and beta sequences scaled linearly with input KT2 cell number over several orders of magnitude. This TCR sequencing study did not compare the pipeline side by side with other TCR sequencing techniques. At very high KT2 spike-in numbers, detection of KT2 sequences reached saturation. KT2 sequences were detected down to the lowest spike-in tested, which was about one KT2 cell per 100,000 PBMC.

Concerning this clonotype itself: The antigen this receptor binds is unknown. No base-level quality is on record; no much larger clone is a single base apart.

From V the trimming removes 1 base and from J it removes 1 base, while the gene matches leave 0 bases of the junction unaccounted for. The CDR3, from cysteine to phenylalanine, totals 15 residues. Only the CDR3 region is kept as DNA, spanning 45 bases read in frame from base 1. The germline V gene (reference sequence) provides CDR1 LGHDT and CDR2 YNNKEL. Libraries were made using UMI-ligation and nested PCR. A single-stranded oligonucleotide bearing the Illumina SP2 sequence and a UMI was ligated to the 3' end of the cDNA with T4 RNA ligase 1. PCR1 used around 4 cycles (98 degrees C 15 s, 69 degrees C 30 s, 72 degrees C 40 s), and the beta primer was an equimolar mix of RC1.1 and RC1.2 that covered TRBC1 and TRBC2. From PCR2 onward, TCR alpha and beta chains were processed separately, with sample indices and Illumina adaptors added. The UMI was composed of 12 random nucleotides, arranged as two hexamers separated by a spacer, and was positioned after an 8-base spacer. The libraries were sequenced on an Illumina MiSeq using v2 2x251 paired-end chemistry, usually with more than ten samples in each run. To increase diversity, roughly 4.5-8% PhiX DNA was added to each sequencing library. The paper's data handling went like this. bcl2fastq converted raw reads to FASTQ, and Demultiplexor demultiplexed the reads by dual indices. V and J genes were assigned by Decombinator through tag matching, with a single base-pair mismatch permitted. Collapsinator used UMIs to correct both sequencing errors and frequency errors arising from PCR heterogeneity. CDR3Translator converted Decombinator identifiers to nucleotide sequence, translated to amino acids, and extracted CDR3 using C- and N-terminal motifs. A cluster of KT2 sequences sharing one unique molecular identifier was counted as one distinct KT2 TCR. TCRdb reran the public reads through fastp at Q25 and MiXCR, keeping productive beta chains. Identical CDR3 proteins give one entry, which carries the most common genes and DNA. Here the V and J calls rest on TCRdb's processing, not on the authors' analysis. The sample table records fewer than 45,000 distinct CDR3 sequences; around 15% of these occur just once. The ten largest make up approximately 47% of the sample.

Known numbers of KT2, a T cell clone whose TCR had been sequenced previously, were spiked into unfractionated PBMC to test the sensitivity and accuracy of the pipeline. KT2 cells were mixed with a fixed number of PBMC to create a range of KT2-to-PBMC ratios. Sequencing used PBMCs spiked with cells of the T cell clone KT2. The chain employs TRBV3-1 and TRBJ2-3, and TRBD2 matches 9 of the central bases. This sequence originates from a human donor. The DNA sequence is TGTGCCAGCAGCCAAGGGACTAGCGGCACAGATACGCAGTATTTT. Its translation is CASSQGTSGTDTQYF.